The clone carrying this TCR beta chain was detected a few times. The antigen is not known. This record belongs to a study of shared clonotypes between healthy human individuals. Germline V gives CDR1 MNHNY, CDR2 SVGAGI (reference sequence). The length of the CDR3 is 14 residues. Trimming cost V 4 bases and J 6 bases, with 16 bases left between them. Whole-study results and caveats: Memory subsets generally showed smaller estimated richness than naive subsets did.

Data came from immunoSEQ multiplex PCR; TCRdb stores just in-frame clones and leaves some out. The table has around 700,000 clones, approximately 79% seen once. The donors, all of them Caucasian adults, lived in Nashville, Tennessee. The sample taken for sequencing was memory CD4+ T cells sorted from blood. The sample's subset: CD45RA-negative fraction. This chain links TRBV6-6 with TRBJ2-7; TRBD2 might be the D (7 bases). The receptor's source is a woman aged 25 to 39 in good health. As DNA, the CDR3 is TGTGCCAGCAGTTCGGGGGGCCGGGGCTCCGAGCAGTACTTC. This gives the protein CASSSGGRGSEQYF.